The following is a T cell receptor beta chain sequence with its context. Antigen unknown. Treatment: roughly nine-day PBMC culture with coronavirus spike peptide pools or control peptides (ViraFEST assay). Positive SARS-CoV-2 PCR tests in convalescent patients dated from March to December 2020, pre-Alpha, Beta and Delta. Oncomine TCR Beta short-read sequencing was applied to DNA from cultured CD4+ T cells. Genomic DNA from cultured CD4+ T cells was extracted. Via MiXCR, TCRdb re-called the PCR reads, giving one row per CDR3 protein. In the table there are about 12,000 distinct CDR3 sequences, roughly 58% of which are singletons. The data were taken from a study of vaccination and CD4 T cells after COVID-19. With 6 bases removed from V and 7 bases from J, the gap between germline ends came to 12 bases. Germline V gives CDR1 MNHEY, CDR2 SMNVEV (reference sequence). This CDR3 is 12 amino acids long.

The clonotype comes from a human donor who had recovered from COVID-19. The sequencing input was CD4+ T cells from blood, cultured in vitro. This chain joins TRBV27 and TRBJ1-1; tentatively, D is TRBD1 (5 bases). CDR3 bases: TGTGCCAGCAGCCAAATTCAGGGTGAAGCTTTCTTT. It encodes CASSQIQGEAFF.